Below, 31 T cell receptor beta chains from the same sample are listed, as sequenced in a study of regulatory dendritic cells for organ transplantation. Generated by immunoSEQ multiplex PCR, the TCRdb table keeps only in-frame clones and is missing some. The sample includes under 35,000 clones, roughly nine tenths seen only once; the top ten take about 0.062%. Specimen: naive CD4+ T cells from blood. Subset of the sample: CD45RA+ naive T cells. Receptors were obtained from a human donor in good health.

CDR3 DNA: TGTGCCAGCAGTGAAGCGCTTCGTTGGACAAAGAGCGAATACGAGCAGTACTTC. Translated: CASSEALRWTKSEYEQYF. This chain connects TRBV2 to TRBJ2-7, with D possibly matching TRBD1 (5 bases). Germline loops: CDR1 SNHLY, CDR2 FYNNEI. Trimming left V 0 bases short and J 4 bases short, with 22 bases between. CDR3 length: 18 amino acids.

This clone was detected once. This chain joins TRBV27 and TRBJ2-3, with D hard to call. CDR1 is MNHEY, CDR2 SMNVEV, per germline (reference sequence). V was trimmed by 6 bases and J by 6 bases, leaving 13 bases between them. This CDR3 comprises 13 residues. The CDR3 loop is CASRTGLPDTQYF. The CDR3, as DNA: TGTGCCAGCAGAACGGGTCTCCCGGATACGCAGTATTTT.

V usage is TRBV2 and J usage is TRBJ1-1; D is ambiguous. CDR1 and CDR2 (germline): SNHLY, FYNNEI. Trimming stripped 8 bases from V and 2 bases from J, with 15 bases between. This CDR3 is built from 14 residues. Here the CDR3 DNA reads TGTGCCAGCTCGCTAGGTCCAACTAACACTGAAGCTTTCTTT. It specifies CASSLGPTNTEAFF.

The chain employs TRBV5-6 and TRBJ2-3; 7 nucleotides line up with TRBD1. Germline loops: CDR1 SGHDT, CDR2 YYEEEE. The trim removed 4 bases at V and 0 bases at J, leaving 8 bases unmatched. The CDR3 has 16 residues. CDR3: CASSRPTGISTDTQYF. The CDR3 DNA sequence: TGTGCCAGCAGCCGTCCGACAGGGATCAGCACAGATACGCAGTATTTT.

The V and J genes are TRBV19 and TRBJ2-1, with TRBD2 matching over 13 bases. Germline V gives CDR1 LNHDA, CDR2 SQIVND (reference sequence). CDR3 length: 17 amino acids. J gave up 6 bases and V 7 bases, and 12 bases lay outside the gene matches. The CDR3 loop is CASTRTSGSMVGNEQFF. The CDR3 DNA is TGTGCCAGTACAAGGACTAGCGGGAGTATGGTGGGCAATGAGCAGTTCTTC.

The rearrangement joins TRBV9 to TRBJ1-3; no definite D call. Trimming shortened V by 2 bases and J by 4 bases, and 7 bases separated the two germline ends. Germline CDR1 is SGDLS and CDR2 is YYNGEE. The CDR3 consists of 13 residues. The DNA of the CDR3 is TGTGCCAGCAGCGTGTCGACAGGAAACACCATATATTTT. It is translated as CASSVSTGNTIYF.

The V call is TRBV28, the J call TRBJ2-3; D call uncertain. V dropped 4 bases and J dropped 0 bases, with 5 bases sitting between them. Germline-derived CDR1 and CDR2 are MDHEN and SYDVKM. This CDR3 is built from 13 residues. CDR3: CASSYSSTDTQYF. The DNA of the CDR3 is TGTGCCAGCAGTTATTCTAGCACAGATACGCAGTATTTT. The full variable domain, completed using reference TRBV28 and TRBJ2-3, is DVKVTQSSRYLVKRTGEKVFLECVQDMDHENMFWYRQDPGLGLRLIYFSYDVKMKEKGDIPEGYSVSREKKERFSLILESASTNQTSMYLCASSYSSTDTQYFGPGTRLTVL.

The chain combines TRBV5-1 with TRBJ2-2; maybe TRBD2 (6 bases). The V end lost 1 base, the J end lost 1 base, and 8 bases lay between the germline ends. CDR3 length: 15 residues. CDR1 and CDR2 from the germline V gene are SGHRS and YFSETQ. As DNA, the CDR3 is TGCGCCAGCAGCTTGTCCGGGAGGAACACCGGGGAGCTGTTTTTT. This gives the protein CASSLSGRNTGELFF. Full variable domain (outside the CDR3, taken from reference TRBV5-1 and TRBJ2-2): KAGVTQTPRYLIKTRGQQVTLSCSPISGHRSVSWYQQTPGQGLQFLFEYFSETQRNKGNFPGRFSGRQFSNSRSEMNVSTLELGDSALYLCASSLSGRNTGELFFGEGSRLTVL.

V gene TRBV11-1 combines with J gene TRBJ2-2, with D hard to call. Germline V gene data show CDR1 as SGHAT and CDR2 as FQDESV (reference sequence). The CDR3 loop spans 16 amino acids. V was pared by 2 bases and J by 2 bases, with 12 bases between. The CDR3 loop reads CASSLFAVTNTGELFF. The CDR3, as DNA: TGTGCCAGCAGCTTATTTGCAGTGACTAACACCGGGGAGCTGTTTTTT.

J is TRBJ1-1 and V is TRBV25-1, with 10 bases fitting TRBD1. The germline V gene encodes CDR1 MGHDK and CDR2 SYGVNS. The CDR3 runs to 15 residues. Unmatched junction bases numbered 8, after V lost 6 bases and J lost 4 bases. The CDR3 nucleotides are TGTGCCAGCAGGACAGGGGGCGCCCCGGGCACTGAAGCTTTCTTT. Amino acids: CASRTGGAPGTEAFF. The full variable domain, completed using reference TRBV25-1 and TRBJ1-1, is EADIYQTPRYLVIGTGKKITLECSQTMGHDKMYWYQQDPGMELHLIHYSYGVNSTEKGDLSSESTVSRIRTEHFPLTLESARPSHTSQYLCASRTGGAPGTEAFFGQGTRLTVV.

CDR3 region: CASSQASRVIGNTIYF. The CDR3 DNA is TGTGCCAGCAGCCAAGCGTCAAGGGTGATTGGGAACACCATATATTTT. The chain joins TRBV4-2 to TRBJ1-3; D not certain. Germline lookup yields CDR1 LGHNA and CDR2 YNFKEQ. The CDR3 runs 16 residues. The ends were cut back, 1 base at V and 7 bases at J, with 17 bases in the middle.

This sequence joins TRBV2 and TRBJ2-3, with 9 nucleotides matching TRBD2. J gave up 0 bases and V 8 bases, and 18 bases lay outside the gene matches. The V gene's germline CDR1 is SNHLY and CDR2 FYNNEI. The CDR3 contains 19 residues. The CDR3 DNA reads as TGTGCCAGCTGGGTCGAGGCTAGCGGGAAGGTGTCTAGCACAGATACGCAGTATTTT. This translates into CASWVEASGKVSSTDTQYF.

The rearrangement uses TRBV7-9 and TRBJ2-1; possible D gene TRBD2, 5 bases. Germline CDR1 SEHNR, CDR2 FQNEAQ (reference sequence). The length of the CDR3 is 15 residues. V was trimmed by 4 bases and J by 1 base, leaving 11 bases between them. CDR3 residues: CASSSAVFSYNEQFF. The CDR3 bases are TGTGCCAGCAGCTCAGCGGTGTTTTCCTACAATGAGCAGTTCTTC. The variable domain in full, completed from reference TRBV7-9 and TRBJ2-1, reads DTGVSQNPRHKITKRGQNVTFRCDPISEHNRLYWYRQTLGQGPEFLTYFQNEAQLEKSRLLSDRFSAERPKGSFSTLEIQRTEQGDSAMYLCASSSAVFSYNEQFFGPGTRLTVL.

This chain connects TRBV9 to TRBJ1-2; weak D call: TRBD1 (5 bases). The germline V gene has CDR1 SGDLS and CDR2 YYNGEE. Trimming removed 2 bases at V and 4 bases at J, with 18 bases between. The CDR3 spans 16 residues. Written as DNA, the CDR3 is TGTGCCAGCAGCGTTACAGGCGGGATTAGTGGCTATGGCTACACCTTC. Translating gives CASSVTGGISGYGYTF. The full variable domain, with the rest looked up from reference TRBV9 and TRBJ1-2, is DSGVTQTPKHLITATGQRVTLRCSPRSGDLSVYWYQQSLDQGLQFLIQYYNGEERAKGNILERFSAQQFPDLHSELNLSSLELGDSALYFCASSVTGGISGYGYTFGSGTRLTVV.

The chain carries TRBV18 and TRBJ2-5, with TRBD1 matching over 7 bases. There are 14 residues in the CDR3. Trimming cost V 4 bases and J 0 bases; bases outside gene matches: 2. CDR1 is KGHSH, CDR2 LQKENI, per germline. The chain's CDR3 is CASSRTGNQETQYF. CDR3 bases: TGTGCCAGCTCACGGACAGGAAACCAAGAGACCCAGTACTTC.

This clone was observed a few times. This chain links TRBV6-1 with TRBJ1-2, with a tentative D call TRBD1 (5 bases). V was clipped by 1 base and J by 4 bases, with 13 bases between them. This CDR3 is 15 amino acids long. The V gene's germline CDR1 is MNHNS and CDR2 SASEGT. CDR3 nucleotides: TGTGCCAGCAGTGAAGACGGGGACTTCATCTATGGCTACACCTTC. It codes for CASSEDGDFIYGYTF.

The rearrangement links TRBV5-5 to TRBJ2-1, with TRBD2 identical over 11 bases. Germline lookup yields CDR1 SGHKS and CDR2 YYEKEE (reference sequence). This CDR3 has 16 amino acids. V was clipped by 5 bases and J by 11 bases; unmatched bases: 15. The CDR3 loop is CASRPSSGGTLGKQFF. CDR3 bases: TGTGCCAGCAGACCCTCTAGCGGGGGGACTCTGGGGAAGCAGTTCTTC. Full variable domain (remainder filled in from reference TRBV5-5 and TRBJ2-1): DAGVTQSPTHLIKTRGQQVTLRCSPISGHKSVSWYQQVLGQGPQFIFQYYEKEERGRGNFPDRFSARQFPNYSSELNVNALLLGDSALYLCASRPSSGGTLGKQFFGPGTRLTVL.

The chain uses TRBV11-1 and TRBJ2-7; D is uncertain. V lost 3 bases, J lost 0 bases, and 9 bases lay in between. CDR3 length: 14 amino acids. Germline values: CDR1 SGHAT, CDR2 FQDESV (reference sequence). The CDR3 sequence is CASSFSRDSYEQYF. CDR3 nucleotide sequence: TGTGCCAGCAGCTTCAGTAGAGACTCCTACGAGCAGTACTTC.

This clone was seen a single time. The gene calls are TRBV5-6 and TRBJ1-1; TRBD1 matches at 9 bases. The germline V gene encodes CDR1 SGHDT and CDR2 YYEEEE. V lost 4 bases to trimming and J lost 14 bases; unmatched junction nucleotides: 12. The CDR3 runs 13 residues. The CDR3: CASSEDRGKLGFF. The CDR3 coding sequence is TGTGCCAGCAGCGAGGACAGGGGAAAGCTTGGGTTCTTT.

The chain combines TRBV10-2 with TRBJ1-3; TRBD1 is a possible D gene (5 bases). The CDR3 is made up of 20 amino acids. The germline gives CDR1 WSHSY, CDR2 SAAADI. The V and J ends lost 6 bases and 7 bases respectively, with 34 bases between them. For the CDR3, the DNA is TGCGCCAGCAGCATCTCACGCCCCTCCACAATCGGACACCAGTCGAACACCATATATTTT. It translates to CASSISRPSTIGHQSNTIYF.

The chain couples TRBV4-2 to TRBJ2-2; no clear D. The CDR3 is 14 residues long. Germline V gene lookup returns CDR1 LGHNA and CDR2 YNFKEQ. V lost 2 bases to trimming and J lost 4 bases, with 8 bases between them. CDR3 sequence reads: CASSQLWSTGELFF. The CDR3 nucleotides are TGTGCCAGCAGCCAACTCTGGAGCACCGGGGAGCTGTTTTTT.

The rearrangement links TRBV18 to TRBJ1-5; 10 bases agree with TRBD1. V shed 3 bases, J shed 6 bases, and the junction held 5 bases outside the gene matches. CDR1 is KGHSH, CDR2 LQKENI, per germline. This CDR3 has 15 residues. In DNA form, the CDR3 reads TGTGCCAGCTCACCGACAGGGGGCTTTAGTCAGCCCCAGCATTTT. This gives the protein CASSPTGGFSQPQHF.

The chain has TRBV6-5 and TRBJ2-1; either TRBD1 or TRBD2 may fit D (5 bases each). Germline CDR1 MNHEY, CDR2 SVGAGI. This CDR3 spans 15 amino acids. V was pared by 6 bases and J by 4 bases, with 16 bases between. In DNA, the CDR3 is TGTGCCAGCAGCGTCGGGGCCGGAAGGTACAATGAGCAGTTCTTC. It codes for CASSVGAGRYNEQFF.

The CDR3 nucleotides read TGTGCCAGCAGCCGCTGGCAGGGGAACACTGAAGCTTTCTTT. It specifies CASSRWQGNTEAFF. The chain couples TRBV4-2 to TRBJ1-1; weak D call: TRBD1 (5 bases). Trimming stripped 4 bases from V and 1 base from J, with 10 bases between. This CDR3 contains 14 residues. Germline assignment: CDR1 LGHNA and CDR2 YNFKEQ.

The chain couples TRBV9 to TRBJ2-5, with D maybe TRBD2 (7 bases). The CDR3 extends over 13 amino acids. V was cut by 7 bases and J by 1 base, with 11 bases left in between. Germline V gene lookup returns CDR1 SGDLS and CDR2 YYNGEE. CDR3 in DNA: TGTGCCAGCGCGGGGGCACTCCAAGAGACCCAGTACTTC. Translating gives CASAGALQETQYF.

CDR3 loop: CASSGQGGTEAFF. CDR3 nucleotide sequence: TGTGCCAGCAGCGGACAGGGAGGCACTGAAGCTTTCTTT. The chain has TRBV11-2 and TRBJ1-1; 8 bases are a match to TRBD1. Germline CDR1 is SGHAT and CDR2 is FQNNGV. There are 13 residues in the CDR3. The V gene end was trimmed by 5 bases and the J gene end by 4 bases; junction bases not matched to a gene: 3.

The chain links TRBV7-3 to TRBJ2-3, with TRBD2 identical over 11 bases. Germline V gives CDR1 SGHTA, CDR2 FQGTGA. The CDR3 has 16 amino acids. Trimming at V came to 5 bases and at J to 2 bases, leaving 6 bases not matched to a gene. The CDR3 DNA reads as TGTGCCAGCAGCCTTAGACTAGCGGGAACCACAGATACGCAGTATTTT. This translates into CASSLRLAGTTDTQYF.

This clone was detected only once. V is TRBV9 and J is TRBJ2-1, with a tentative D call TRBD2 (5 bases). V lost 0 bases, J lost 4 bases, and 8 bases lay in between. Germline CDR1 and CDR2: SGDLS and YYNGEE. CDR3 length: 14 residues. The CDR3 region is CASSVGAGYNEQFF. The CDR3 nucleotides are TGTGCCAGCAGCGTAGGGGCGGGTTACAATGAGCAGTTCTTC. Looking up the rest from reference TRBV9 and TRBJ2-1 gives the full variable domain: DSGVTQTPKHLITATGQRVTLRCSPRSGDLSVYWYQQSLDQGLQFLIQYYNGEERAKGNILERFSAQQFPDLHSELNLSSLELGDSALYFCASSVGAGYNEQFFGPGTRLTVL.

This clone appeared a few times. The rearrangement uses TRBV6-5 and TRBJ1-1; weak D call: TRBD1 (5 bases). The CDR3 totals 13 residues. Germline V gives CDR1 MNHEY, CDR2 SVGAGI. V lost 5 bases and J lost 5, with 12 bases in between. Written as DNA, the CDR3 is TGTGCCAGCAGTCGGGCGGGGGTTACTGAAGCTTTCTTT. This sequence encodes CASSRAGVTEAFF.

The gene calls are TRBV18 and TRBJ1-1; the D gene is possibly TRBD1 (5 bases). This CDR3 region has 15 residues. From germline, CDR1 is KGHSH and CDR2 LQKENI. V shed 6 bases and J shed 7 bases, with 21 bases lying between them. CDR3 amino acids: CASSPREARDGEAFF. The CDR3 DNA is TGTGCCAGCTCCCCAAGAGAAGCACGGGACGGTGAAGCTTTCTTT.

The V gene is TRBV27, the J gene TRBJ2-5, with 7 bases fitting TRBD1. The junction had 8 bases not matched to a gene; V was cut back by 9 bases and J by 1 base. The germline V gene encodes CDR1 MNHEY and CDR2 SMNVEV (reference sequence). The CDR3 spans 14 residues. This chain's CDR3 is CARGDRNFQETQYF. The CDR3 bases are TGTGCCAGAGGGGACAGAAACTTCCAAGAGACCCAGTACTTC.